A single count supports the clone carrying this T cell receptor beta chain. The data stem from a study of CD8 T cells in Susac syndrome. Roughly 0.5 to 1 ug RNA was reverse transcribed with random hexamers. TCRdb itself ran the immunoSEQ multiplex PCR reads through MiXCR, one entry per CDR3 protein. This table has 100,000 to 110,000 distinct CDR3 sequences, 95% appearing once. V was trimmed by 0 bases and J by 9 bases, leaving 15 bases between them. Germline V gene sequence: CDR1 ENHRY, CDR2 SYGVKD. The CDR3 is 15 amino acids. Sequences were obtained from CD8+ T cells from PBMCs. The receptor was isolated from a human donor with Susac syndrome. The chain combines TRBV10-3 with TRBJ2-1, with unresolved D. The CDR3 DNA is TGTGCCATCAGTGAGTCAGGGCCTACTCTAAGTGAGCAGTTCTTC. Translated, it gives CAISESGPTLSEQFF.